This is a list of T cell receptor beta chains from one sample in a study of shared clonotypes between healthy human individuals. This table comes from immunoSEQ multiplex PCR, and its TCRdb copy is limited to in-frame clones, with some not included. The table lists about 460,000 clones, 60% to 80% of them singletons, with more than 10% in the top ten. Specimen: PBMCs. The receptors were sampled from a woman in her 40s in good health. Some clones in this sample may be carry-over from other donors' samples. Each CDR3 is given with its conserved first and last residue. The order of the fields is clone size, D gene, V gene, J gene, CDR3 protein, CDR3 DNA. The D gene is left open where the match is weak. Clone size appears in some rows only: once, few, many, or a class for an expanded clone.

size: few
D: NA
V: TRBV10-2
J: TRBJ1-2
CDR3: CASSESKRSPYGYTF
DNA: TGCGCCAGCAGTGAGTCGAAGAGGTCTCCATATGGCTACACCTTC

size: NA
D: TRBD2
V: TRBV25-1
J: TRBJ2-3
CDR3: CASRGTSGRDTQYF
DNA: TGTGCCAGCCGTGGGACTAGCGGGAGAGATACGCAGTATTTT

size: NA
D: NA
V: TRBV6-5
J: TRBJ2-7
CDR3: CASSSGRYYEQYF
DNA: TGTGCCAGCAGTTCCGGACGGTACTACGAGCAGTACTTC

size: NA
D: TRBD1
V: TRBV9
J: TRBJ1-1
CDR3: CASSPWTGRNTEAFF
DNA: TGTGCCAGCAGCCCCTGGACAGGGCGGAACACTGAAGCTTTCTTT

size: NA
D: TRBD1
V: TRBV5-1
J: TRBJ2-7
CDR3: CASSLEGGGYEQYF
DNA: TGCGCCAGCAGCTTAGAAGGGGGCGGCTACGAGCAGTACTTC

size: NA
D: TRBD1
V: TRBV13
J: TRBJ2-2
CDR3: CASSLGFRTGFSGELFF
DNA: TGTGCCAGCAGCTTAGGTTTCCGGACAGGGTTTTCCGGGGAGCTGTTTTTT

size: NA
D: TRBD1
V: TRBV27
J: TRBJ1-1
CDR3: CASSRGQGALRAEAFF
DNA: TGTGCCAGCAGTCGGGGACAGGGGGCCTTGAGGGCTGAAGCTTTCTTT

size: few
D: NA
V: TRBV19
J: TRBJ1-1
CDR3: CASSARSPHTEAFF
DNA: TGTGCCAGTAGTGCTCGGAGTCCCCACACTGAAGCTTTCTTT

size: NA
D: NA
V: TRBV28
J: TRBJ1-4
CDR3: CASSFPSAEKLFF
DNA: TGTGCCAGCTCGTTTCCTTCCGCTGAAAAACTGTTTTTT

size: NA
D: TRBD2
V: TRBV7-9
J: TRBJ2-1
CDR3: CASSLGTSNEQFF
DNA: TGTGCCAGCAGCTTAGGGACTAGCAATGAGCAGTTCTTC

size: NA
D: NA
V: TRBV27
J: TRBJ2-7
CDR3: CASRGLAAKWGEQYF
DNA: TGTGCCAGCAGAGGGTTAGCAGCAAAATGGGGTGAGCAGTACTTC

size: NA
D: NA
V: TRBV5-6
J: TRBJ2-1
CDR3: CASIDLRASLGEQFF
DNA: TGTGCCAGCATAGACCTAAGGGCTAGCCTGGGTGAGCAGTTCTTC

size: few
D: TRBD1
V: TRBV11-2
J: TRBJ2-5
CDR3: CASSLARQGVEGRAREQYF
DNA: TGTGCCAGCAGCTTGGCGAGACAGGGGGTTGAAGGGAGGGCCCGAGAGCAGTACTTC

size: NA
D: NA
V: TRBV4-1
J: TRBJ2-7
CDR3: CASSQGRARTYEQYF
DNA: TGCGCCAGCAGCCAAGGGCGGGCTCGGACCTACGAGCAGTACTTC

size: NA
D: TRBD1
V: TRBV7-9
J: TRBJ1-2
CDR3: CASSSPGQGPSIPYGYTF
DNA: TGTGCCAGCAGCTCGCCGGGACAGGGCCCATCAATCCCTTATGGCTACACCTTC

size: NA
D: TRBD1
V: TRBV5-6
J: TRBJ1-4
CDR3: CASSRRDSHEKLFF
DNA: TGTGCCAGCAGCCGGCGGGACAGCCATGAAAAACTGTTTTTT

size: NA
D: TRBD1
V: TRBV7-7
J: TRBJ2-1
CDR3: CASSPRAGTGMGDEQFF
DNA: TGTGCTAGCAGCCCCCGGGCCGGGACAGGGATGGGTGATGAGCAGTTCTTC

size: NA
D: TRBD2
V: TRBV9
J: TRBJ2-7
CDR3: CASSVATSGRANEQYF
DNA: TGTGCCAGCAGCGTAGCGACTAGCGGGAGGGCCAACGAGCAGTACTTC

size: NA
D: TRBD2
V: TRBV29-1
J: TRBJ2-3
CDR3: CSVFDPLAGRPDTQYF
DNA: TGCAGCGTTTTTGATCCACTAGCGGGAAGACCAGATACGCAGTATTTT

size: NA
D: NA
V: TRBV7-9
J: TRBJ1-3
CDR3: CASRQDSGNTIYF
DNA: TGTGCCAGTCGGCAAGACTCTGGAAACACCATATATTTT

size: once
D: NA
V: TRBV6-5
J: TRBJ1-5
CDR3: CASGKGRDQPQHF
DNA: TGTGCCAGCGGCAAGGGGCGGGATCAGCCCCAGCATTTT

size: few
D: TRBD2
V: TRBV10-1
J: TRBJ2-5
CDR3: CASSGGSDMETQYF
DNA: TGCGCCAGCAGTGGCGGGAGTGACATGGAGACCCAGTACTTC

size: NA
D: TRBD1
V: TRBV6-5
J: TRBJ1-1
CDR3: CASSYDRGRTEAFF
DNA: TGTGCCAGCAGTTACGACAGGGGGCGAACTGAAGCTTTCTTT

size: NA
D: NA
V: TRBV27
J: TRBJ2-7
CDR3: CASSLGFSYEQYF
DNA: TGTGCCAGCAGTTTAGGCTTTTCCTACGAGCAGTACTTC

size: NA
D: NA
V: TRBV7-6
J: TRBJ1-3
CDR3: CASSSDWASLYF
DNA: TGTGCCAGCAGCTCGGACTGGGCTTCGTTATATTTT

size: once
D: NA
V: TRBV10-2
J: TRBJ2-7
CDR3: CASGGGGYEQYF
DNA: TGCGCCAGCGGGGGGGGCGGCTACGAGCAGTACTTC

size: NA
D: NA
V: TRBV12-2
J: TRBJ2-1
CDR3: CASHPRASYNEQFF
DNA: TGTGCAAGTCACCCAAGGGCATCCTACAATGAGCAGTTCTTC

size: NA
D: NA
V: TRBV4-1
J: TRBJ2-5
CDR3: CASSQATLRQETQYF
DNA: TGCGCCAGCAGCCAAGCGACTCTAAGGCAAGAGACCCAGTACTTC

size: once
D: NA
V: TRBV27
J: TRBJ2-2
CDR3: CASSTRDPRSTGELFF
DNA: TGTGCCAGCAGCACCCGGGACCCCAGGAGCACCGGGGAGCTGTTTTTT

size: NA
D: TRBD1
V: TRBV6-1
J: TRBJ2-3
CDR3: CASKETGGLLDTQYF
DNA: TGTGCCAGCAAGGAAACAGGGGGCTTGTTAGATACGCAGTATTTT

size: NA
D: TRBD1
V: TRBV7-2
J: TRBJ2-7
CDR3: CASSPWTGSHEQYF
DNA: TGTGCCAGCAGCCCCTGGACAGGGTCGCACGAGCAGTACTTC

size: NA
D: TRBD2
V: TRBV5-1
J: TRBJ2-7
CDR3: CASSSGLAGGSYEQYF
DNA: TGCGCCAGCAGCTCGGGACTAGCGGGAGGGTCCTACGAGCAGTACTTC

size: NA
D: NA
V: TRBV7-2
J: TRBJ1-3
CDR3: CASSLTRSYSGNTIYF
DNA: TGTGCCAGCAGCTTAACCAGATCCTACTCTGGAAACACCATATATTTT

size: NA
D: NA
V: TRBV4-2
J: TRBJ1-2
CDR3: CASSQRRGSNYGYTF
DNA: TGTGCCAGCAGCCAAAGGAGGGGTTCTAACTATGGCTACACCTTC

size: NA
D: NA
V: TRBV7-6
J: TRBJ2-7
CDR3: CASSLGAESYEQYF
DNA: TGTGCCAGCAGCTTAGGGGCGGAGTCCTACGAGCAGTACTTC

size: NA
D: TRBD2
V: TRBV28
J: TRBJ2-7
CDR3: CASSDGLAGIYEQYF
DNA: TGTGCCAGCAGCGACGGACTAGCGGGAATCTACGAGCAGTACTTC

size: few
D: NA
V: TRBV7-9
J: TRBJ1-5
CDR3: CASSLIGDQPQHF
DNA: TGTGCCAGCAGCTTAATCGGGGATCAGCCCCAGCATTTT

size: NA
D: NA
V: TRBV19
J: TRBJ2-7
CDR3: CASSNPDSETYYEQYF
DNA: TGTGCCAGTAGTAACCCCGATAGCGAGACTTATTACGAGCAGTACTTC

size: NA
D: NA
V: TRBV2
J: TRBJ2-7
CDR3: CASSVGDAYEQYF
DNA: TGTGCCAGCAGTGTGGGGGACGCCTACGAGCAGTACTTC

size: NA
D: NA
V: TRBV4-1
J: TRBJ1-2
CDR3: CASSQLAVSYGYTF
DNA: TGCGCCAGCAGCCAACTCGCTGTCAGCTATGGCTACACCTTC

size: NA
D: NA
V: TRBV7-8
J: TRBJ2-1
CDR3: CASSLDTRSYNEQFF
DNA: TGTGCCAGCAGCTTAGATACCCGCTCCTACAATGAGCAGTTCTTC

size: NA
D: TRBD1
V: TRBV2
J: TRBJ1-2
CDR3: CASRGTVAGGYTF
DNA: TGTGCCAGCAGAGGGACAGTCGCAGGCGGCTACACCTTC

size: NA
D: NA
V: TRBV10-2
J: TRBJ2-1
CDR3: CASSQSSGSYNEQFF
DNA: TGCGCCAGCAGCCAGAGTTCCGGCTCCTACAATGAGCAGTTCTTC

size: many
D: NA
V: TRBV30
J: TRBJ2-7
CDR3: CAFTAAGYEQYF
DNA: TGTGCCTTCACCGCCGCCGGCTACGAGCAGTACTTC

size: many
D: TRBD1
V: TRBV5-1
J: TRBJ2-2
CDR3: CASSVRTGGSAGELFF
DNA: TGCGCCAGCAGCGTCCGGACAGGGGGGTCGGCCGGGGAGCTGTTTTTT

size: NA
D: NA
V: TRBV7-8
J: TRBJ1-3
CDR3: CASSLRPSGTGNTIYF
DNA: TGTGCCAGCAGCCTACGACCTTCGGGGACTGGAAACACCATATATTTT

size: NA
D: NA
V: TRBV7-9
J: TRBJ1-6
CDR3: CASSSSQGYNSPLHF
DNA: TGTGCCAGCAGCTCTTCGCAGGGGTATAATTCACCCCTCCACTTT

size: NA
D: TRBD1
V: TRBV7-3
J: TRBJ2-1
CDR3: CASSSIDRVNEQFF
DNA: TGTGCCAGCAGCTCCATAGACAGGGTCAATGAGCAGTTCTTC

size: NA
D: TRBD1
V: TRBV6-1
J: TRBJ1-1
CDR3: CASSEPRKGAGLLNTEAFF
DNA: TGTGCCAGCAGTGAACCTAGGAAGGGGGCGGGTCTCTTGAACACTGAAGCTTTCTTT

size: NA
D: NA
V: TRBV5-1
J: TRBJ2-1
CDR3: CASSLDSSGEQFF
DNA: TGCGCCAGCAGCTTGGACAGTTCCGGTGAGCAGTTCTTC

size: NA
D: TRBD1
V: TRBV28
J: TRBJ1-5
CDR3: CASTFYRGQGGQPQHF
DNA: TGTGCCAGCACTTTTTATAGGGGACAGGGAGGTCAGCCCCAGCATTTT

size: NA
D: NA
V: TRBV6-5
J: TRBJ1-5
CDR3: CASKGSGRGQPQHF
DNA: TGTGCCAGCAAGGGGTCAGGGAGAGGGCAGCCCCAGCATTTT